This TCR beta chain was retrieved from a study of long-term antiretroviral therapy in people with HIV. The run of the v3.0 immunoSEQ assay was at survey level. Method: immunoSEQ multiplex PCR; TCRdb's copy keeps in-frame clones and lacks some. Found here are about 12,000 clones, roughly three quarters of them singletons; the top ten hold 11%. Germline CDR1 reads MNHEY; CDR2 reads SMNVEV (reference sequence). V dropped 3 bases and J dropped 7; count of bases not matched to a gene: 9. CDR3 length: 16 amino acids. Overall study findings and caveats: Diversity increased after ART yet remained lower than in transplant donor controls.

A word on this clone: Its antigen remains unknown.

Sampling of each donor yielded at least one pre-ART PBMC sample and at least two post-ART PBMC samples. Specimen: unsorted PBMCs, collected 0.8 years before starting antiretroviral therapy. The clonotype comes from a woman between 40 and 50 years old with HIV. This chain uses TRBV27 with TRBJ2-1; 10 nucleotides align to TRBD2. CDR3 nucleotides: TGTGCCAGCAGTTTCGGGCTAGCGGGAGTGGGAAATGAGCAGTTCTTC. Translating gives CASSFGLAGVGNEQFF.